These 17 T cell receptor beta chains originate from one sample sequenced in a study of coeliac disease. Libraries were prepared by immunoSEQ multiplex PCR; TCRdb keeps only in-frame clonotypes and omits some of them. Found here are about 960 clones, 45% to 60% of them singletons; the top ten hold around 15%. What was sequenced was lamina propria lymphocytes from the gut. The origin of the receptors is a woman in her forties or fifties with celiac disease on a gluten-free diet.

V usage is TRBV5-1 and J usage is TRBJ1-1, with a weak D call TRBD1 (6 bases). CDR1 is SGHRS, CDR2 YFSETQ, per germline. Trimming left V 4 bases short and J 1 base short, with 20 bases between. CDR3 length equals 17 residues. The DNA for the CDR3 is TGCGCCAGCAGCCCGCAAATTAAAGGGACAAGGAACACTGAAGCTTTCTTT. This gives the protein CASSPQIKGTRNTEAFF.

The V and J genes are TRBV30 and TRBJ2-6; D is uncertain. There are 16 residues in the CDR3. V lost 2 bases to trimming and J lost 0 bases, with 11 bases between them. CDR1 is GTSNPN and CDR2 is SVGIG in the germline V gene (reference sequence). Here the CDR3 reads CAWSTSKSSGANVLTF. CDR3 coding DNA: TGTGCCTGGAGTACCTCAAAGAGCTCTGGGGCCAACGTCCTGACTTTC.

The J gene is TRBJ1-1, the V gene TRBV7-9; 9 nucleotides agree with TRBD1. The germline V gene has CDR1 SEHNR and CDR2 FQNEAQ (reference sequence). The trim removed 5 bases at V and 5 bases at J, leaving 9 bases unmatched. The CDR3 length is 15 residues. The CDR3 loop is CASSADRGGWTEAFF. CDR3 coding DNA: TGTGCCAGCAGCGCCGACAGGGGGGGTTGGACTGAAGCTTTCTTT.

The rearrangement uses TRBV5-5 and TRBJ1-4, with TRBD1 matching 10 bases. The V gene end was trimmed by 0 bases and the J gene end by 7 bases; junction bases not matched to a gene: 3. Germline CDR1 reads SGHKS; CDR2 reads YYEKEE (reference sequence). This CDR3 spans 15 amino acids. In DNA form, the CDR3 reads TGTGCCAGCAGCTTGGCTGGGACAGGGGTTGAAAAACTGTTTTTT. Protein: CASSLAGTGVEKLFF.

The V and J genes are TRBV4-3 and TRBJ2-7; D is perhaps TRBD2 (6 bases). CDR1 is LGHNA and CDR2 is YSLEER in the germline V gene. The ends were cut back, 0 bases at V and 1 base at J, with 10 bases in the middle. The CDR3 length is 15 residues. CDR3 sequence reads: CASSQDWGVSYEQYF. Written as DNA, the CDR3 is TGCGCCAGCAGCCAAGATTGGGGGGTATCCTACGAGCAGTACTTC.

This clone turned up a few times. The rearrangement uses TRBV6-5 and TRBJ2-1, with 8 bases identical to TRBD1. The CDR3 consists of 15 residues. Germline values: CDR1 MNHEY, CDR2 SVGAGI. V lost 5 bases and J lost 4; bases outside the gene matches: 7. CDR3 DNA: TGTGCCAGCAGTCCCTACAGGGGGGCTTACAATGAGCAGTTCTTC. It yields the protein CASSPYRGAYNEQFF.

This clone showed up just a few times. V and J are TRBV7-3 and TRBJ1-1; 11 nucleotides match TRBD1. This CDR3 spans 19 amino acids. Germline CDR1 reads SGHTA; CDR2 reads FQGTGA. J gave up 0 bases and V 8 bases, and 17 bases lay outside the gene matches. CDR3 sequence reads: CASVGTGGILPVMNTEAFF. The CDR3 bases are TGTGCCAGCGTTGGGACAGGGGGTATACTACCCGTAATGAACACTGAAGCTTTCTTT.

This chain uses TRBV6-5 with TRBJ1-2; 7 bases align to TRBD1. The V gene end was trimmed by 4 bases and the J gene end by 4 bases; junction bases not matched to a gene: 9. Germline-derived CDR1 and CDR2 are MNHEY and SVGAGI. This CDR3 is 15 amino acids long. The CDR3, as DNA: TGTGCCAGCAGTTTTCTAGGGGGCTCGGTCTATGGCTACACCTTC. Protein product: CASSFLGGSVYGYTF.

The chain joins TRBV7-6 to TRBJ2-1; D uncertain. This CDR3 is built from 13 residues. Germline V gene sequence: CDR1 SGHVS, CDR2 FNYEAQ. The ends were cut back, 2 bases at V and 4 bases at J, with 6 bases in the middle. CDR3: CASSLIPYNEQFF. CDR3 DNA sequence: TGTGCCAGCAGCTTAATTCCGTACAATGAGCAGTTCTTC.

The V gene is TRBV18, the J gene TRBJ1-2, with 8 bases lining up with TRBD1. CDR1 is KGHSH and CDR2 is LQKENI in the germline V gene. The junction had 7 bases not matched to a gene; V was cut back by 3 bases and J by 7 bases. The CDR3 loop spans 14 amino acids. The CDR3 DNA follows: TGTGCCAGCTCACCGACGACAGGGGATTTTGGCTACACCTTC. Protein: CASSPTTGDFGYTF.

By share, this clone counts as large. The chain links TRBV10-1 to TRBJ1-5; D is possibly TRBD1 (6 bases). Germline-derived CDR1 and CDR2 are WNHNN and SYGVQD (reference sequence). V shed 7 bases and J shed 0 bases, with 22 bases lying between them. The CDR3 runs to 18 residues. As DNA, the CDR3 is TGCGCCAGCAACCCGGACGTTGACAGGAAGAATAGCAATCAGCCCCAGCATTTT. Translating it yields CASNPDVDRKNSNQPQHF.

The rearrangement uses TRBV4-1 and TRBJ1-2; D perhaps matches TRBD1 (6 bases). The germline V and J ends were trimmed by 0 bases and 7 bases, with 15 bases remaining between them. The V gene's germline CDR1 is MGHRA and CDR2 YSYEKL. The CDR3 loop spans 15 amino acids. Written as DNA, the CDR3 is TGCGCCAGCAGCCAAGAGAATACAGGGTTGGCTGGCTACACCTTC. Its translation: CASSQENTGLAGYTF.

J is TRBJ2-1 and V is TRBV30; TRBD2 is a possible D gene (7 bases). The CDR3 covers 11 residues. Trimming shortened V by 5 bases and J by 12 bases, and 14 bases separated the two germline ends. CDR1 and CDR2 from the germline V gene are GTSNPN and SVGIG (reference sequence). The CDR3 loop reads CAWSLGGGQFF. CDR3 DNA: TGTGCCTGGTCCTTGGGAGGGGGGCAGTTCTTC.

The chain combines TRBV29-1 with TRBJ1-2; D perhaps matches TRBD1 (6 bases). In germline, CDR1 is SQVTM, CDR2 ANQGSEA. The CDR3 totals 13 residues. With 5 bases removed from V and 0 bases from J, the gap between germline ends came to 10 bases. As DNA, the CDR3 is TGCAGCGTTCAAAACAGGGCTAACTATGGCTACACCTTC. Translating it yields CSVQNRANYGYTF.

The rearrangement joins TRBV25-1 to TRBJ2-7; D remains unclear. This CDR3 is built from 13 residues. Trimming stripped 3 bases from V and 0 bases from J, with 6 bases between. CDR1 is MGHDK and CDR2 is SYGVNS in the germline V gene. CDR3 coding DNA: TGTGCCAGCAGTGACGTCTCCTCCTACGAGCAGTACTTC. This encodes CASSDVSSYEQYF.

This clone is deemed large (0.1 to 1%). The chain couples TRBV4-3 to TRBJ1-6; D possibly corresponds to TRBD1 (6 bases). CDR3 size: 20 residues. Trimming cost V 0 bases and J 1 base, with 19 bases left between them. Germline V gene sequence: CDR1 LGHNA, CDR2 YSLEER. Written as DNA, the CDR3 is TGCGCCAGCAGCCAAGATTGGTTGGTCCAGGGGAAGTCCTATAATTCACCCCTCCACTTT. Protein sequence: CASSQDWLVQGKSYNSPLHF.

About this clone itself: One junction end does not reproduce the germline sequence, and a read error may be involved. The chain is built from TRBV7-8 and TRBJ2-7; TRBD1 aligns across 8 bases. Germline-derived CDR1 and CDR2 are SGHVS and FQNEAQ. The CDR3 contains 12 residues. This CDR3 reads CASSLMGQVQDF. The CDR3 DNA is TGTGCCAGCAGCTTAATGGGACAGGTTCAAGACTTC. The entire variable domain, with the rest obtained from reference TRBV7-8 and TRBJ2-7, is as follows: GAGVSQSPRYKVAKRGQDVALRCDPISGHVSLFWYQQALGQGPEFLTYFQNEAQLDKSGLPSDRFFAERPEGSVSTLKIQRTQQEDSAVYLCASSLMGQVQDFGPGTRLTVT.